One sample yielded the 7 T cell receptor beta chains listed below, sequenced in a study of blood T cells in healthy people across ages. The use of a sample-barcoded 5' primer and a J-beta primer mix characterized a second PCR of roughly 7 to 11 cycles. TCRdb redid the calling of the 5' RACE reads with MiXCR, one entry per CDR3 protein. In the table there are 1.5 million to 2 million distinct CDR3 sequences, roughly 30% of which are singletons. The material sequenced was blood. The receptors derive from a woman aged 25 to 45 in good health.

With respect to this clonotype: Germline is not matched at one junction end, which may reflect a read error. The CDR3, as DNA: TGTGCCGGCAGTTTAAGGGCAGCTAATGAAAAACTGTTTTTT. Translating it yields CAGSLRAANEKLFF. V and J are TRBV12-3 or TRBV12-4 and TRBJ1-4; no reliable D call. The CDR3 consists of 14 residues.

The J gene is TRBJ2-3, the V gene TRBV2; weak D call: TRBD1 (5 bases). This CDR3 region has 13 residues. Germline V CDR1 and CDR2: SNHLY, FYNNEI. The V and J ends lost 8 bases and 3 bases respectively, with 12 bases between them. CDR3 bases: TGTGCCAGCCTCCGACAGCCAACAGATACGCAGTATTTT. Translated: CASLRQPTDTQYF.

The chain is built from TRBV29-1 and TRBJ2-3; D is possibly TRBD1 or TRBD2 (6 bases each). The CDR3 consists of 15 residues. Germline lookup yields CDR1 SQVTM and CDR2 ANQGSEA. The V and J ends lost 4 bases and 6 bases respectively, with 20 bases between them. CDR3 bases: TGCAGCGTTGTAGGTTTGGGGGGCTCCATGGATACGCAGTATTTT. Translation gives CSVVGLGGSMDTQYF.

This clonotype was picked up a small number of times. The rearrangement joins TRBV20-1 to TRBJ1-1; perhaps TRBD1 as D (6 bases). The CDR3 totals 13 residues. Trimming removed 3 bases at V and 13 bases at J, with 21 bases between. From germline, CDR1 is DFQATT and CDR2 SNEGSKA (reference sequence). The CDR3 sequence is CSAREPSRGAGFF. The CDR3 nucleotides are TGCAGTGCTAGGGAACCGAGTAGGGGGGCTGGTTTCTTT.

This chain connects TRBV30 to TRBJ1-6; a weak D match, TRBD1 (5 bases). Trimming pared 5 bases from V and 4 bases from J, leaving 15 bases between. In germline, CDR1 is GTSNPN, CDR2 SVGIG (reference sequence). This CDR3 region has 15 residues. CDR3 protein: CAWRSGVSYNSPLHF. Here the CDR3 DNA reads TGTGCCTGGCGGTCGGGGGTATCGTATAATTCACCCCTCCACTTT.

This clonotype was recorded a few times. The J gene is TRBJ1-5, the V gene TRBV5-1; a possible D gene is TRBD1 (6 bases). The CDR3 spans 15 residues. V gave up 0 bases and J gave up 1 base, with 8 bases separating them. Germline CDR1 and CDR2: SGHRS and YFSETQ. This CDR3 reads CASSLGDTSNQPQHF. The CDR3 coding sequence is TGCGCCAGCAGCTTGGGGGACACCAGCAATCAGCCCCAGCATTTT.

CDR3 DNA: TGTGCCAGCAGTGGGGACGGGTCTGGGGCCAACGTCCTGACTTTC. Translation: CASSGDGSGANVLTF. This rearrangement joins TRBV2 to TRBJ2-6; D may correspond to TRBD1 or TRBD2 (5 bases each). Trimming pared 4 bases from V and 1 base from J, leaving 8 bases between. The CDR3 is made up of 15 amino acids. Looked up from germline, CDR1 is SNHLY and CDR2 is FYNNEI.